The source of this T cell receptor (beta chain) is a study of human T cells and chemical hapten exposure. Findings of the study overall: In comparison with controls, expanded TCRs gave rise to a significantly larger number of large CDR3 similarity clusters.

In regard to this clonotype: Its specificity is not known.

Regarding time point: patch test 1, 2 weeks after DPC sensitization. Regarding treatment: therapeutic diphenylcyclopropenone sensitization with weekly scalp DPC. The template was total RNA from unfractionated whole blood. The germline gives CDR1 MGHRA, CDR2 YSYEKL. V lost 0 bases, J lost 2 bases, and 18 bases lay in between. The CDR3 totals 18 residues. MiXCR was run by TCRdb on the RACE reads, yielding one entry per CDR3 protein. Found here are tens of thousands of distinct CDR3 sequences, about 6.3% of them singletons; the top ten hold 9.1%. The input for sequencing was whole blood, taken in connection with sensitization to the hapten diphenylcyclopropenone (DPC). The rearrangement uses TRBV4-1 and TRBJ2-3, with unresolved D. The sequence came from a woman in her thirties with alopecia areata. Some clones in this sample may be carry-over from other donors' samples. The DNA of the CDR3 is TGCGCCAGCAGCCAAGATATTAGGCCCCGGACCTTCACAGATACGCAGTATTTT. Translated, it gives CASSQDIRPRTFTDTQYF.